These 5 T cell receptor beta chains were all obtained from the same sample, sequenced in a study of blood T cells in healthy people across ages (dated by TCRdb to about 2015). Library prep was done by 5' RACE. The sequencing machine was an Illumina HiSeq 2500. The second PCR ran for roughly 7 to 12 cycles and used a J-beta primer mix along with a sample-barcoded 5' primer. The raw public data were reprocessed by TCRdb itself: fastp quality trimming at Q25, MiXCR clonotype calling, in-frame beta chains only. Merged by CDR3 protein, the rows form single entries marked with the most common genes and DNA. A total of approximately 800,000 distinct CDR3 sequences appear in this sample, 46% of them only once. The ten largest clones take up around a sixth of the sample. The material sequenced was blood. The receptors stem from a man aged 80 or over in good health.

The V call is TRBV30, the J call TRBJ2-1; perhaps TRBD2 as D (6 bases). Trimming took off 0 bases at V and 5 bases at J, with 17 bases between the two ends. Germline V gives CDR1 GTSNPN, CDR2 SVGIG (reference sequence). This CDR3 is 16 amino acids long. CDR3 residues: CAWSVRKGGKDNEQFF. For the CDR3, the DNA is TGTGCCTGGAGTGTACGCAAGGGCGGGAAAGACAATGAGCAGTTCTTC. Based on the CDR3 plus reference TRBV30 and TRBJ2-1, the full variable domain is SQTIHQWPATLVQPVGSPLSLECTVEGTSNPNLYWYRQAAGRGLQLLFYSVGIGQISSEVPQNLSASRPQDRQFILSSKKLLLSDSGFYLCAWSVRKGGKDNEQFFGPGTRLTVL.

This sequence joins TRBV5-1 and TRBJ2-1, with 8 bases lining up with TRBD2. V gave up 7 bases and J gave up 6 bases; unmatched junction bases: 12. Per germline, CDR1 SGHRS and CDR2 YFSETQ. The CDR3 length is 15 residues. In DNA, the CDR3 is TGCGCCAGCCGCCTCACGGGAGGGCCGGGCAATGAGCAGTTCTTC. Amino acids: CASRLTGGPGNEQFF. Full variable domain (outside the CDR3, taken from reference TRBV5-1 and TRBJ2-1): KAGVTQTPRYLIKTRGQQVTLSCSPISGHRSVSWYQQTPGQGLQFLFEYFSETQRNKGNFPGRFSGRQFSNSRSEMNVSTLELGDSALYLCASRLTGGPGNEQFFGPGTRLTVL.

This clonotype was detected a few times. The chain couples TRBV28 to TRBJ2-5, with D perhaps TRBD1 (5 bases). This CDR3 comprises 14 residues. Deletions cut 5 bases from V and 5 bases from J, with 15 bases between. Germline CDR1 MDHEN, CDR2 SYDVKM. Written as DNA, the CDR3 is TGTGCCAGCAGTGGGGCGGATAGTACGGAGACCCAGTACTTC. Its protein product is CASSGADSTETQYF.

The J gene is TRBJ2-5, the V gene TRBV4-3; D is possibly TRBD1 or TRBD2 (5 bases each). Germline CDR1 LGHNA, CDR2 YSLEER. Trimming took 4 bases from V and 5 from J, leaving 11 bases between them. This CDR3 has 13 amino acids. CDR3 DNA sequence: TGCGCCAGCAGCCGTCAATGGGACGAGACCCAGTACTTC. Protein: CASSRQWDETQYF.

The chain has TRBV12-3 or TRBV12-4 and TRBJ2-7; 7 bases agree with TRBD2. This CDR3 comprises 15 residues. The junction had 13 bases not matched to a gene; V was cut back by 4 bases and J by 7 bases. CDR3 nucleotide sequence: TGTGCCAGCAGTTCCGAGGGAGGGTTTAGTTATGAGCAGTACTTC. It codes for CASSSEGGFSYEQYF.